The 29 T cell receptor beta chains in this list originate from one sample, sequenced in a study of blood T cell repertoires in COVID-19. The repertoire was sequenced with immunoSEQ multiplex PCR; TCRdb's copy has only in-frame clones and lacks some. The data hold about 190,000 clones, with approximately 90% observed a single time. Specimen: peripheral blood. The receptors were sampled from a man in his forties with active or convalescent COVID-19.

The chain recombines TRBV19 with TRBJ1-6, with 9 bases lining up with TRBD1. The junction had 11 bases not matched to a gene; V was cut back by 3 bases and J by 14 bases. The CDR3 covers 15 residues. Germline CDR1 and CDR2: LNHDA and SQIVND (reference sequence). DNA of the CDR3: TGTGCCAGTAGTATGTCTGGGACAGGGTTTTCGGCCCTCCACTTT. Protein sequence: CASSMSGTGFSALHF.

The V and J genes are TRBV12-3 or TRBV12-4 and TRBJ1-4; unclear D gene. V lost 3 bases to trimming and J lost 8 bases, with 10 bases between them. The CDR3 is made up of 13 amino acids. The CDR3 DNA reads TGTGCCAGCAGTTTTGGCCCGGGGGAAAAACTGTTTTTT. Its protein product is CASSFGPGEKLFF.

The J gene is TRBJ1-1, the V gene TRBV18; 9 positions agree with TRBD1. V shed 6 bases and J 3 bases; nucleotides not matched to a gene: 5. Germline CDR1 is KGHSH and CDR2 is LQKENI. This CDR3 contains 14 residues. The CDR3 nucleotides read TGTGCCAGCTCCCTCGGGACAGGGCACACTGAAGCTTTCTTT. It is translated as CASSLGTGHTEAFF.

This clone is a singleton in its sample. The V and J genes are TRBV9 and TRBJ2-2; 11 bases fit TRBD2. This CDR3 is 18 amino acids long. J gave up 2 bases and V 0 bases, and 6 bases lay outside the gene matches. Germline V CDR1 and CDR2: SGDLS, YYNGEE. CDR3 sequence: CASSVDPLAGANTGELFF. In DNA form, the CDR3 reads TGTGCCAGCAGCGTAGACCCACTAGCGGGGGCCAACACCGGGGAGCTGTTTTTT.

The chain links TRBV24-1 to TRBJ2-1; D is uncertain. CDR3 length: 13 residues. V lost 5 bases and J 4 bases, leaving 8 bases between the germline ends. Germline-derived CDR1 and CDR2 are KGHDR and SFDVKD. CDR3 protein: CATSVTSYNEQFF. For the CDR3, the DNA is TGTGCCACCAGTGTAACTTCTTACAATGAGCAGTTCTTC.

The chain employs TRBV19 and TRBJ1-1; unclear D gene. CDR1 and CDR2 from the germline V gene are LNHDA and SQIVND (reference sequence). V gave up 4 bases and J gave up 7 bases, with 16 bases separating them. The CDR3 totals 14 residues. The CDR3 DNA reads TGTGCCAGTAGTACATTCTCGGGTGTTGGTGAAGCTTTCTTT. Amino acid sequence: CASSTFSGVGEAFF.

This clone was seen a few times. This chain uses TRBV4-3 with TRBJ1-5, with a tentative D call TRBD1 (5 bases). V was cut by 0 bases and J by 10 bases, with 22 bases left in between. The CDR3 totals 17 residues. Per the germline V gene, CDR1 is LGHNA and CDR2 is YSLEER. The CDR3 reads CASSQDTRGGAGRPQHF. The CDR3 coding sequence is TGCGCCAGCAGCCAAGATACCCGGGGGGGAGCGGGAAGACCCCAGCATTTT.

J is TRBJ2-3 and V is TRBV25-1; TRBD1 might be the D (5 bases). The CDR3 contains 17 residues. Trimming removed 5 bases from V and 0 bases from J, with 18 bases in between. From germline, CDR1 is MGHDK and CDR2 SYGVNS. CDR3 sequence: CASSRGRARPSTDTQYF. DNA of the CDR3: TGTGCCAGCAGTCGAGGCAGGGCCCGACCTAGCACAGATACGCAGTATTTT.

This chain's CDR3 is CASSKEGRNSGNTIYF. The CDR3 DNA is TGCGCCAGCAGCAAGGAGGGACGGAACTCTGGAAACACCATATATTTT. The rearrangement joins TRBV5-1 to TRBJ1-3; tentatively, D is TRBD1 (5 bases). Per the germline V gene, CDR1 is SGHRS and CDR2 is YFSETQ. This CDR3 has 16 residues. Trimming removed 4 bases from V and 0 bases from J, with 14 bases in between.

The gene calls are TRBV6-2 or TRBV6-3 and TRBJ2-1; D call uncertain. Trimming left V 4 bases short and J 6 bases short, with 4 bases between. CDR1 MNHEY and CDR2 SVGEGT come from the germline V gene. The CDR3 loop spans 11 amino acids. DNA for the CDR3: TGTGCCAGCAGTTCTTTCAATGAGCAGTTCTTC. Its translation: CASSSFNEQFF.

The chain combines TRBV12-5 with TRBJ2-3; D ambiguous. Trimming took off 0 bases at V and 0 bases at J, with 10 bases between the two ends. The CDR3 spans 16 residues. Germline V CDR1 and CDR2: LGHNT, FRNRAP. The DNA of the CDR3 is TGTGCTAGTGGTTTGGTAAAGACTGCCAGCACAGATACGCAGTATTTT. This translates into CASGLVKTASTDTQYF.

The chain recombines TRBV10-2 with TRBJ2-3; TRBD2 matches at 9 bases. CDR1 is WSHSY and CDR2 is SAAADI in the germline V gene. The junction had 3 bases not matched to a gene; V was cut back by 3 bases and J by 5 bases. The CDR3 has 14 residues. CDR3 in amino acids: CASSDTSGRDTQYF. CDR3 in DNA: TGCGCCAGCAGTGATACTAGCGGGCGAGATACGCAGTATTTT.

The V call is TRBV2, the J call TRBJ2-5; the match to TRBD1 covers 9 bases. This CDR3 contains 14 residues. V shed 9 bases, J shed 4 bases, and the junction held 9 bases outside the gene matches. Germline CDR1 SNHLY, CDR2 FYNNEI. CDR3 residues: CASTDRGVGETQYF. In DNA form, the CDR3 reads TGTGCCAGTACGGACAGGGGTGTGGGAGAGACCCAGTACTTC.

The rearrangement uses TRBV19 and TRBJ1-1; D might be TRBD1 (6 bases). This CDR3 contains 12 residues. Per the germline V gene, CDR1 is LNHDA and CDR2 is SQIVND (reference sequence). Trimming shortened V by 7 bases and J by 6 bases, and 12 bases separated the two germline ends. Here the CDR3 DNA reads TGTGCCAGTATTACAGGGAAGGCTGAAGCTTTCTTT. Protein: CASITGKAEAFF.

The chain couples TRBV5-8 to TRBJ1-1; D not resolved. The germline V gene encodes CDR1 SGHTS and CDR2 YDEGEE. The germline V and J ends were trimmed by 4 bases and 0 bases, with 16 bases remaining between them. There are 16 residues in the CDR3. The CDR3 loop is CASSSASLIVNTEAFF. The CDR3 DNA reads as TGTGCCAGCAGCAGCGCCTCCCTTATAGTGAACACTGAAGCTTTCTTT.

The chain combines TRBV5-1 with TRBJ2-5; D is perhaps TRBD1 (6 bases). Germline V gives CDR1 SGHRS, CDR2 YFSETQ. The CDR3 contains 14 residues. Trimming shortened V by 2 bases and J by 2 bases, and 10 bases separated the two germline ends. This chain's CDR3 is CASSLGQFQETQYF. CDR3 nucleotide sequence: TGCGCCAGCAGCTTAGGACAGTTTCAAGAGACCCAGTACTTC.

The chain carries TRBV4-1 and TRBJ2-3; the match to TRBD2 covers 9 bases. V shed 0 bases, J shed 0 bases, and the junction held 10 bases outside the gene matches. The germline CDR1 and CDR2 sequences are MGHRA and YSYEKL. The CDR3 sequence is 19 residues long. CDR3 region: CASSQEPLAGLVSTDTQYF. CDR3 sequence (DNA): TGCGCCAGCAGCCAAGAGCCGCTAGCGGGGTTGGTTAGCACAGATACGCAGTATTTT.

The V and J genes are TRBV6-8 and TRBJ1-1, with TRBD1 as a possible D gene (6 bases). The V end was cut by 6 bases, the J end by 5 bases, with 16 bases between. This CDR3 region has 14 residues. Per the germline V gene, CDR1 is MNHGY and CDR2 is SAAAGT. The DNA for the CDR3 is TGTGCCAGCAGACACAGGGACGTGAGGACTGAAGCTTTCTTT. It encodes CASRHRDVRTEAFF.

The V gene is TRBV6-1, the J gene TRBJ2-6; tentative D call: TRBD1 (6 bases). The V gene lost 1 base and the J gene lost 0 bases, with 10 bases spanning the gap. CDR1 is MNHNS and CDR2 is SASEGT in the germline V gene. This CDR3 is 17 amino acids long. This CDR3 reads CASSEGTVYSGANVLTF. The CDR3 region has the DNA TGTGCCAGCAGTGAAGGGACAGTCTACTCTGGGGCCAACGTCCTGACTTTC.

The chain carries TRBV4-2 and TRBJ2-3; D unresolved. The germline V gene encodes CDR1 LGHNA and CDR2 YNFKEQ. The V and J ends lost 0 bases and 1 base respectively, with 5 bases between them. The CDR3 runs to 14 residues. The CDR3 DNA is TGTGCCAGCAGCCAAGAGCGTCGCACAGATACGCAGTATTTT. Protein: CASSQERRTDTQYF.

The chain has TRBV10-3 and TRBJ2-5; D is possibly TRBD1 (7 bases). Germline values: CDR1 ENHRY, CDR2 SYGVKD. The CDR3 runs 13 residues. V gave up 10 bases and J gave up 5 bases, with 17 bases separating them. CDR3 protein: CATGQVEGETQYF. The CDR3 DNA reads as TGTGCCACCGGACAGGTGGAGGGGGAGACCCAGTACTTC.

The rearrangement joins TRBV4-3 to TRBJ1-1; D perhaps matches TRBD1 (6 bases). Germline V gene data show CDR1 as LGHNA and CDR2 as YSLEER. Trimming removed 3 bases at V and 5 bases at J, with 22 bases between. The CDR3 contains 17 residues. CDR3: CASSQGLGGQVETEAFF. The CDR3 region has the DNA TGCGCCAGCAGCCAGGGATTGGGGGGGCAGGTTGAAACTGAAGCTTTCTTT.

The chain links TRBV3-1 (or the pseudogene TRBV3-2) to TRBJ2-3; TRBD1 matches at 9 bases. This CDR3 is built from 13 residues. Germline V gene sequence: CDR1 LGHDT, CDR2 YNNKEL (reference sequence). Trimming removed 4 bases from V and 14 bases from J; junction bases left unmatched: 10. The CDR3 DNA is TGTGCCAGCAGCCCCATGACCGGGACAGGGTTGTATTTT. Its translation: CASSPMTGTGLYF.

The chain combines TRBV25-1 with TRBJ2-1; D ambiguous. The CDR3 is made up of 16 amino acids. Trimming removed 1 base at V and 2 bases at J, with 12 bases between. Looked up from germline, CDR1 is MGHDK and CDR2 is SYGVNS. The CDR3 bases are TGTGCCAGCAGTGAATCGTCAGGCCACCCCTACAATGAGCAGTTCTTC. Translated: CASSESSGHPYNEQFF.

The rearrangement joins TRBV18 to TRBJ2-5; D may be TRBD1 (6 bases). V dropped 3 bases and J dropped 2 bases, with 7 bases sitting between them. Looked up from germline, CDR1 is KGHSH and CDR2 is LQKENI. The CDR3 covers 13 residues. The CDR3 DNA reads as TGTGCCAGCTCACCCGGACAGCAAGAGACCCAGTACTTC. This encodes CASSPGQQETQYF.

V gene TRBV6-5 combines with J gene TRBJ2-2; 13 bases line up with TRBD2. The CDR3 length is 15 residues. Trimming took 6 bases from V and 7 from J; bases not matched to a gene: 5. In germline, CDR1 is MNHEY, CDR2 SVGAGI. As DNA, the CDR3 is TGTGCCAGCAGAGGACTAGCGGGAGTAAGCGGGGAGCTGTTTTTT. As protein: CASRGLAGVSGELFF.

The chain joins TRBV18 to TRBJ2-7, with 11 bases matching TRBD1. CDR1 and CDR2 (germline): KGHSH, LQKENI. The V segment lost 4 bases and the J segment 4 bases; nucleotides outside the gene matches: 6. This CDR3 is built from 15 residues. The DNA for the CDR3 is TGTGCCAGCTCACGGTCCGGGACAGGGGGTTACGAGCAGTACTTC. Translation: CASSRSGTGGYEQYF.

This chain links TRBV30 with TRBJ1-1, with D possibly matching TRBD1 (5 bases). The CDR3 runs to 12 residues. V lost 4 bases, J lost 1 base, and 7 bases lay in between. CDR1 and CDR2 from the germline V gene are GTSNPN and SVGIG (reference sequence). The CDR3 loop reads CAWTGKNTEAFF. Here the CDR3 DNA reads TGTGCCTGGACAGGGAAGAACACTGAAGCTTTCTTT.

The sample holds a few counts of this clone. This chain uses TRBV11-3 with TRBJ2-7; D is perhaps TRBD1 (6 bases). Trimming shortened V by 5 bases and J by 2 bases, and 19 bases separated the two germline ends. The CDR3 is made up of 16 amino acids. Looked up from germline, CDR1 is SGHNT and CDR2 is YENEEA. CDR3 DNA: TGTGCCAGCAGCGGGCCGGTCGGGACATATCCCTACGAGCAGTACTTC. Translation gives CASSGPVGTYPYEQYF.